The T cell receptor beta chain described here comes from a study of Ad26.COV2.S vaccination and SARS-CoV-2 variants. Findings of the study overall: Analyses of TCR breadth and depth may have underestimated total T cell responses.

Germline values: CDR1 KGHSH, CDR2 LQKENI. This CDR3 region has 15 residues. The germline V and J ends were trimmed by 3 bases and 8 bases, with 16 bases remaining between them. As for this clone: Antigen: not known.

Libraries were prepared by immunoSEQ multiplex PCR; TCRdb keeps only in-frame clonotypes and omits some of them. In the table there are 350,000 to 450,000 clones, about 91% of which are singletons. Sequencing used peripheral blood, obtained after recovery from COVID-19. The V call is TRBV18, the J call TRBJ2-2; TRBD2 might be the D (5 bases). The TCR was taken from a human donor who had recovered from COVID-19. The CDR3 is CASSPPGLPRGELFF. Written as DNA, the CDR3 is TGTGCCAGCTCACCCCCCGGACTCCCGAGAGGGGAGCTGTTTTTT.